What follows are 27 T cell receptor beta chains derived from one specimen sequenced in a study of blood T cell repertoires in COVID-19. Generated by immunoSEQ multiplex PCR, the TCRdb table keeps only in-frame clones and is missing some. In the table there are approximately 170,000 clones, roughly four fifths of which are singletons. Sequencing was performed on peripheral blood. Receptors originate from a man in his sixties with active or convalescent COVID-19.

The CDR3 region has the DNA TGTGCCAGCAGCACCAGACAGGGGTTGAACACTGAAGCTTTCTTT. This codes for CASSTRQGLNTEAFF. This chain uses TRBV7-6 with TRBJ1-1; 8 bases match TRBD1. Trimming cost V 5 bases and J 0 bases; bases outside gene matches: 5. The CDR3 extends over 15 amino acids. From germline, CDR1 is SGHVS and CDR2 FNYEAQ.

This clone was observed a single time. The chain carries TRBV6-5 and TRBJ2-2; 10 bases match TRBD2. The V segment lost 6 bases and the J segment 5 bases; nucleotides outside the gene matches: 6. Germline loops: CDR1 MNHEY, CDR2 SVGAGI. The CDR3 is 15 amino acids. The CDR3 DNA reads as TGTGCCAGCAGACCTCCTAGCGGGAGTACCGGGGAGCTGTTTTTT. Protein: CASRPPSGSTGELFF.

V usage is TRBV2 and J usage is TRBJ2-2; TRBD1 matches 7 bases. The CDR3 length is 17 residues. The germline gives CDR1 SNHLY, CDR2 FYNNEI. The trim removed 0 bases at V and 6 bases at J, leaving 10 bases unmatched. This CDR3 is CASSEARRQGRPGELFF. The CDR3 bases are TGTGCCAGCAGTGAAGCGCGGAGACAGGGCCGCCCCGGGGAGCTGTTTTTT.

This sequence joins TRBV7-9 and TRBJ2-3; 7 positions match TRBD1. CDR1 SEHNR and CDR2 FQNEAQ come from the germline V gene (reference sequence). V was pared by 4 bases and J by 2 bases, with 3 bases of the junction left unmatched. The CDR3 is made up of 14 amino acids. This CDR3 is CASSSGQVTDTQYF. The CDR3 region has the DNA TGTGCCAGCAGCTCCGGACAGGTCACAGATACGCAGTATTTT.

The CDR3 DNA sequence: TGTGCCAGCAGCGACTATCGGACGGTAAACTATGGCTACACCTTC. It specifies CASSDYRTVNYGYTF. The chain employs TRBV16 and TRBJ1-2, with no clear D. Between the trimmed V and J ends, which lost 5 bases and 2 bases, there was a span of 15 bases. This CDR3 has 15 residues. The germline V gene encodes CDR1 KGHSY and CDR2 FQNENV.

The chain couples TRBV10-1 to TRBJ1-2; 8 bases fit TRBD1. The CDR3 totals 15 residues. V lost 6 bases to trimming and J lost 4 bases; unmatched junction nucleotides: 10. Germline V gene sequence: CDR1 WNHNN, CDR2 SYGVQD (reference sequence). The CDR3 DNA follows: TGCGCCAGCAGGACAGGGGTTTGGGCGGGCTATGGCTACACCTTC. Its protein is CASRTGVWAGYGYTF.

The genes are TRBV29-1 and TRBJ2-7; a possible D gene is TRBD1 (6 bases). CDR1 and CDR2 (germline): SQVTM, ANQGSEA. This CDR3 has 13 amino acids. With 3 bases removed from V and 2 bases from J, the gap between germline ends came to 11 bases. The chain's CDR3 is CSVDRGTPYEQYF. CDR3 sequence (DNA): TGCAGCGTTGATAGGGGGACACCCTACGAGCAGTACTTC.

The chain is built from TRBV18 and TRBJ2-1; 7 bases match TRBD2. CDR3 length: 16 residues. Germline V gene data show CDR1 as KGHSH and CDR2 as LQKENI. V lost 2 bases to trimming and J lost 1 base; unmatched junction nucleotides: 5. The DNA for the CDR3 is TGTGCCAGCTCACCAGACGGGAGGCTATCCTACAATGAGCAGTTCTTC. Translating it yields CASSPDGRLSYNEQFF.

Only one count was recorded for this clone. The chain is built from TRBV19 and TRBJ1-2; TRBD1 matches 8 bases. The CDR3 covers 13 residues. Looked up from germline, CDR1 is LNHDA and CDR2 is SQIVND (reference sequence). The trim removed 8 bases at V and 7 bases at J, leaving 9 bases unmatched. CDR3 nucleotides: TGTGCCAGTGGGGCAGGGGGCGCCTTTGGCTACACCTTC. Protein sequence: CASGAGGAFGYTF.

The V and J genes are TRBV3-1 (or the pseudogene TRBV3-2) and TRBJ2-7, with 8 bases lining up with TRBD2. This CDR3 spans 13 amino acids. Per germline, CDR1 LGHDT and CDR2 YNNKEL (reference sequence). The ends lost 0 bases at V and 6 bases at J; junction bases unmatched: 1. CDR3 region: CASSQDLAGEQYF. DNA of the CDR3: TGTGCCAGCAGCCAAGACCTAGCGGGCGAGCAGTACTTC.

The V call is TRBV4-2, the J call TRBJ1-4; no firm D call. Germline V lookup: CDR1 LGHNA, CDR2 YNFKEQ. Trimming left V 1 base short and J 0 bases short, with 6 bases between. This CDR3 has 15 residues. The CDR3 spells CASSQGGATNEKLFF. CDR3 coding DNA: TGTGCCAGCAGCCAAGGGGGAGCAACTAATGAAAAACTGTTTTTT.

CDR3: CASSLAGHEQYF. The CDR3 DNA reads TGCGCCAGCAGCTTGGCCGGTCACGAGCAGTACTTC. The chain uses TRBV5-1 and TRBJ2-7; D not certain. Trimming cost V 0 bases and J 5 bases, with 6 bases left between them. The germline V gene has CDR1 SGHRS and CDR2 YFSETQ. The CDR3 length is 12 residues.

The J gene is TRBJ2-3, the V gene TRBV5-4; 12 bases are shared with TRBD2. Germline loops: CDR1 SGHNT, CDR2 YYREEE (reference sequence). The CDR3 is made up of 17 amino acids. The ends lost 4 bases at V and 4 bases at J; junction bases unmatched: 10. The CDR3 loop reads CASSPDGLAGGPDTQYF. The CDR3 DNA follows: TGTGCCAGCAGCCCCGACGGTCTAGCGGGGGGGCCAGATACGCAGTATTTT.

The rearrangement joins TRBV7-6 to TRBJ1-3; TRBD1 aligns across 10 bases. The CDR3 has 15 amino acids. Germline V gene data show CDR1 as SGHVS and CDR2 as FNYEAQ. Trimming at V came to 5 bases and at J to 4 bases, leaving 5 bases not matched to a gene. CDR3 loop: CASSPGQGKGNTIYF. The CDR3 DNA sequence: TGTGCCAGCAGCCCGGGACAGGGGAAGGGAAACACCATATATTTT.

The chain uses TRBV7-2 and TRBJ1-2; 7 nucleotides agree with TRBD1. V shed 2 bases and J 7 bases; nucleotides not matched to a gene: 7. Germline-derived CDR1 and CDR2 are SGHTA and FQGNSA. There are 14 residues in the CDR3. CDR3 loop: CASSLNPQGPGYTF. The CDR3 region has the DNA TGTGCCAGCAGCTTAAATCCACAGGGGCCTGGCTACACCTTC.

This chain joins TRBV15 and TRBJ2-3; 10 bases align to TRBD2. The CDR3 spans 14 residues. V shed 8 bases, J shed 4 bases, and the junction held 6 bases outside the gene matches. The V gene's germline CDR1 is LNHNV and CDR2 YYDKDF (reference sequence). CDR3 loop: CATSSGRAADTQYF. CDR3 sequence (DNA): TGTGCCACCTCGAGCGGGAGGGCCGCAGATACGCAGTATTTT.

The V call is TRBV19, the J call TRBJ2-7, with a weak D call TRBD1 (6 bases). From germline, CDR1 is LNHDA and CDR2 SQIVND (reference sequence). V was shortened by 5 bases and J by 0 bases, with 14 bases between the two germline ends. The CDR3 consists of 15 residues. The CDR3 DNA reads as TGTGCCAGTAGTCCCGTTTCACAGGGCTCCTACGAGCAGTACTTC. Its protein product is CASSPVSQGSYEQYF.

The chain couples TRBV5-1 to TRBJ2-7; weak D call: TRBD2 (5 bases). V was trimmed by 0 bases and J by 0 bases, leaving 10 bases between them. The CDR3 runs to 15 residues. Germline CDR1 SGHRS, CDR2 YFSETQ. The DNA for the CDR3 is TGCGCCAGCAGCTTGGCGGGATACAGCTCCTACGAGCAGTACTTC. This codes for CASSLAGYSSYEQYF.

With regard to this clone: Other DNA variants within this sample encode the same CDR3. CDR3 nucleotide sequence: TGCGCCAGCAGCTTCGGGACAGGGGGTTACGAGCAGTACTTC. Amino acid sequence: CASSFGTGGYEQYF. The rearrangement uses TRBV5-1 and TRBJ2-7; 11 nucleotides match TRBD1. The CDR3 has 14 amino acids. Losses at the gene ends were 2 bases for V and 4 bases for J; bases not matched to a gene: 2. In germline, CDR1 is SGHRS, CDR2 YFSETQ.

The genes are TRBV4-1 and TRBJ1-2; 7 bases fit TRBD1. With V trimmed by 0 bases and J by 4 bases, 5 bases remained unmatched. Germline-derived CDR1 and CDR2 are MGHRA and YSYEKL. The CDR3 runs 15 residues. CDR3 amino acids: CASSQDSGGGYGYTF. As DNA, the CDR3 is TGCGCCAGCAGCCAAGATTCAGGGGGAGGCTATGGCTACACCTTC.

The chain has TRBV4-1 and TRBJ2-1; 13 nucleotides align to TRBD2. The junction had 9 bases not matched to a gene; V was cut back by 1 base and J by 6 bases. This CDR3 has 18 residues. The germline CDR1 and CDR2 sequences are MGHRA and YSYEKL. The CDR3 spells CASSQVDLGLAGINEQFF. CDR3 in DNA: TGCGCCAGCAGCCAAGTCGACCTGGGACTAGCGGGGATCAATGAGCAGTTCTTC.

V usage is TRBV7-9 and J usage is TRBJ2-3; no clear D. Per germline, CDR1 SEHNR and CDR2 FQNEAQ (reference sequence). CDR3 length: 12 amino acids. Trimming took off 5 bases at V and 4 bases at J, with 7 bases between the two ends. CDR3 protein: CASSPQADTQYF. In DNA form, the CDR3 reads TGTGCCAGCAGCCCCCAGGCAGATACGCAGTATTTT.

The V gene is TRBV6-1, the J gene TRBJ1-4; 7 positions agree with TRBD1. The V and J ends lost 2 bases and 1 base, in that order; junction bases with no gene match: 4. This CDR3 has 16 residues. Germline V gene sequence: CDR1 MNHNS, CDR2 SASEGT. The chain's CDR3 is CASSEQGVRTNEKLFF. In DNA, the CDR3 is TGTGCCAGCAGTGAACAGGGGGTGCGAACTAATGAAAAACTGTTTTTT.

The chain recombines TRBV4-1 with TRBJ2-1; 8 bases match TRBD2. The CDR3 spans 17 residues. Trimming took 4 bases from V and 6 from J; bases not matched to a gene: 14. The germline V gene has CDR1 MGHRA and CDR2 YSYEKL. DNA for the CDR3: TGCGCCAGCAGCCGAGAATCCGGGACTAGAAGATCCAATGAGCAGTTCTTC. It codes for CASSRESGTRRSNEQFF.

J is TRBJ2-1 and V is TRBV12-3 or TRBV12-4; D is unclear. V lost 4 bases to trimming and J lost 4 bases, with 8 bases between them. The CDR3 loop spans 13 amino acids. The CDR3 loop is CASSSELYNEQFF. The DNA for the CDR3 is TGTGCCAGCAGTTCGGAACTATACAATGAGCAGTTCTTC.

The chain is built from TRBV19 and TRBJ2-3, with a tentative D call TRBD2 (5 bases). The ends were cut back, 3 bases at V and 2 bases at J, with 9 bases in the middle. The CDR3 has 14 residues. CDR1 and CDR2 (germline): LNHDA, SQIVND (reference sequence). As DNA, the CDR3 is TGTGCCAGTAGTATCCAGCGGTCCACAGATACGCAGTATTTT. Protein: CASSIQRSTDTQYF.

This clone was recorded a few times. J is TRBJ2-7 and V is TRBV29-1; 9 bases line up with TRBD1. Germline V gives CDR1 SQVTM, CDR2 ANQGSEA. Germline trimming cut 7 bases from V and 3 bases from J; bases unmatched to any gene: 4. The CDR3 runs 12 residues. The CDR3, as DNA: TGCAGCGGGGGGACAGGGCGCTACGAGCAGTACTTC. Its protein is CSGGTGRYEQYF.